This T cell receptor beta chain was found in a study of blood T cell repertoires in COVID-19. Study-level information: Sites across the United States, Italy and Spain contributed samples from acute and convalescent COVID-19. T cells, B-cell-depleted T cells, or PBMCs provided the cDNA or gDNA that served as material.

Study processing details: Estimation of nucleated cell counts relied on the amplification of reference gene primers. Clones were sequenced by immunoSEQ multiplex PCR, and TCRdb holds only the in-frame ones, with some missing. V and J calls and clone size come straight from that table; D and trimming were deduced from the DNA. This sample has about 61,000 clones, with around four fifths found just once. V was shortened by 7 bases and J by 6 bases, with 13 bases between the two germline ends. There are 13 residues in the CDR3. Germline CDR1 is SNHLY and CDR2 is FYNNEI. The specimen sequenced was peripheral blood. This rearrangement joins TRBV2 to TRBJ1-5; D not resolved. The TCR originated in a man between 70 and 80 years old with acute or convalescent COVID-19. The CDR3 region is CASILDRGQPQHF. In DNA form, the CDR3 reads TGTGCCAGCATCCTTGACCGGGGTCAGCCCCAGCATTTT. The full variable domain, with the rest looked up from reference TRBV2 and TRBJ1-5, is EPEVTQTPSHQVTQMGQEVILRCVPISNHLYFYWYRQILGQKVEFLVSFYNNEISEKSEIFDDQFSVERPDGSNFTLKIRSTKLEDSAMYFCASILDRGQPQHFGDGTRLSIL.